This TCR beta chain was sequenced during a study of T-cell memory formation after mild COVID-19. Across the study: Clusters of TCRs were largely donor specific.

This clonotype has a count of ten or more. Its antigen is not identified. TCRdb itself ran the 5' RACE reads through MiXCR, one entry per CDR3 protein. The sample holds approximately 290,000 distinct CDR3 sequences, 15% to 20% seen once. Trimming left V 1 base short and J 5 bases short, with 14 bases between. In germline, CDR1 is LGHNA, CDR2 YSLEER. The CDR3 loop spans 15 amino acids. Study-level points and caveats: Pre-infection memory harbored some responding clones, suggesting cross-reactive memory joined. SARS-CoV-2 specificity was not confirmed for second-wave clones peaking on day 37. Contracting CD4+ clones sat mainly in CM and EM; CD8+ in EMRA.

The source of this sequence is a man younger than 30 who had mild COVID-19 (a few samples of this study predate the infection). Cell type and time point are not known. The sample comprised PBMCs or a T cell subset sorted from them (not recorded which). The chain combines TRBV4-3 with TRBJ2-5; unclear D gene. This chain's CDR3 is CASSQGTLEVETQYF. CDR3 in DNA: TGCGCCAGCAGCCAAGGTACATTGGAAGTGGAGACCCAGTACTTC.